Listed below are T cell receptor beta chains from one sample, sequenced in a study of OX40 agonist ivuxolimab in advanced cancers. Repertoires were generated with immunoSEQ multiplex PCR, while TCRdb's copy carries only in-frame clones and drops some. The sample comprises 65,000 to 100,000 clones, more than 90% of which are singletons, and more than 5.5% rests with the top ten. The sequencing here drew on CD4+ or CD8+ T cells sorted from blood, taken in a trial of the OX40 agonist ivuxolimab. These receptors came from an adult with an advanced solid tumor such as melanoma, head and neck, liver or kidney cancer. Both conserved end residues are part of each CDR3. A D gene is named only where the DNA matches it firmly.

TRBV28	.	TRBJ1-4	CASSLPGTIGEKLFF	TGTGCCAGCAGTCTTCCCGGGACAATCGGTGAAAAACTGTTTTTT
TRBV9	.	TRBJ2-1	CASSLENEQFF	TGTGCCAGCAGCCTAGAGAATGAGCAGTTCTTC
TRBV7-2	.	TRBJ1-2	CASSLDWAYGYTF	TGTGCCAGCAGTCTGGACTGGGCCTATGGCTACACCTTC
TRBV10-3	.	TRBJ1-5	CAISETTGRNQPQHF	TGTGCCATCAGTGAGACTACAGGGAGGAATCAGCCCCAGCATTTT
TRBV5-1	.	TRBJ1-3	CASSPPDNSGNTIYF	TGCGCCAGCAGCCCCCCGGACAACTCTGGAAACACCATATATTTT
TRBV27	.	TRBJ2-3	CASSSTGTNTDTQYF	TGTGCCAGCAGTTCGACTGGGACCAACACAGATACGCAGTATTTT
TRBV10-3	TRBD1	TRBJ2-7	CAISARGSGYEQYF	TGTGCCATCAGTGCCAGGGGGTCGGGCTACGAGCAGTACTTC
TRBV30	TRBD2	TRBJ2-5	CAWSGPGAGGFRTQYF	TGTGCCTGGAGTGGCCCCGGAGCGGGAGGGTTTCGGACCCAGTACTTC
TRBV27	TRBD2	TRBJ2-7	CASSLSGSYEQYF	TGTGCCAGCAGTTTAAGCGGGAGCTACGAGCAGTACTTC
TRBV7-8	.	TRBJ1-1	CASSLEGRRAFF	TGTGCCAGCAGCTTAGAGGGGCGGAGAGCTTTCTTT
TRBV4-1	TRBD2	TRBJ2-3	CASSVLAGRGADTQYF	TGCGCCAGCAGCGTTCTAGCGGGAAGGGGGGCAGATACGCAGTATTTT
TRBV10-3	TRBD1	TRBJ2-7	CAISESGTGGLSSYEQYF	TGTGCCATCAGTGAGTCGGGGACAGGGGGCTTGAGCTCCTACGAGCAGTACTTC
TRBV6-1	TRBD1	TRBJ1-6	CASDREGYYNSPLHF	TGTGCCAGCGACAGGGAGGGATACTATAATTCACCCCTCCACTTT